The clone carrying this T cell receptor (beta chain) has just a few counts. Its antigen is undetermined. The data stem from a study of beta chain features in type 1 diabetes. General observations from the study: Possibly, sequencing cDNA over-represented cells that had high TCR expression levels. All four CD4+ subsets of Type 1 diabetes patients contained TCRB CDR3s that were moderately but significantly shorter. Researchers reported that naive, central memory and Treg TCRB repertoires appeared more similar in patients than in healthy donors.

Only one heparinised blood draw was taken per donor, and its volume averaged about 120 mL. CD4+ cells of the naive, central memory, regulatory and stem cell-like memory types were sorted via CD45RO/CCR7/CD25/CD127/CD95/CD27. Reverse transcribing all isolated RNA meant expressed TCRB transcripts were sequenced. Only in-frame clones appear in the TCRdb table, and some are missing; sequencing was by immunoSEQ multiplex PCR. The sample records some 63,000 clones, approximately 47% being singletons. CDR1 is SGHAT, CDR2 FQNNGV, per germline. The CDR3 loop spans 12 amino acids. Trimming took 3 bases from V and 9 from J, leaving 9 bases between them.

The rearrangement links TRBV11-2 to TRBJ2-1, with D uncertain. The sequenced sample consisted of central memory CD4+ T cells from blood. This receptor was taken from a man in his thirties or forties with type 1 diabetes. In DNA form, the CDR3 reads TGTGCCAGCAGCTTTTTAAATCGTGAGCAGTTCTTC. Amino acid sequence: CASSFLNREQFF.